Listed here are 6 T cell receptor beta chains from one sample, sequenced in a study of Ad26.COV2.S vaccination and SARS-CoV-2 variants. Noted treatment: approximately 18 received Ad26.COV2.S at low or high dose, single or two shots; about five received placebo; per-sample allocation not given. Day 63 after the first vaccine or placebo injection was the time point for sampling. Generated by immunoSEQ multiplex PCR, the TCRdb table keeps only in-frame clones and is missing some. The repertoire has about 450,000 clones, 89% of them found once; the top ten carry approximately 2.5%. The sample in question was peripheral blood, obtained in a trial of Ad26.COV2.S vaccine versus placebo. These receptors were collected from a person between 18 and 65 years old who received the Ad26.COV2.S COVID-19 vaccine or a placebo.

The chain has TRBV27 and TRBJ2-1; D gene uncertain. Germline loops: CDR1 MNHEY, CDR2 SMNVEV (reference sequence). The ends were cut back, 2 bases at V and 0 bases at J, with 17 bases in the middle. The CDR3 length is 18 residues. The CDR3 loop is CASSLGFGPLSSYNEQFF. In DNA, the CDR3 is TGTGCCAGCAGTTTAGGTTTCGGGCCCCTGAGCTCCTACAATGAGCAGTTCTTC.

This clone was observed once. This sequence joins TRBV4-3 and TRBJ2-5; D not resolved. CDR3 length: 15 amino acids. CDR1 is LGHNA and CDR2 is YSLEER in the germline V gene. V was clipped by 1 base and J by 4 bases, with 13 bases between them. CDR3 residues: CASSQGYRWGETQYF. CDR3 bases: TGCGCCAGCAGCCAAGGCTATCGGTGGGGAGAGACCCAGTACTTC.

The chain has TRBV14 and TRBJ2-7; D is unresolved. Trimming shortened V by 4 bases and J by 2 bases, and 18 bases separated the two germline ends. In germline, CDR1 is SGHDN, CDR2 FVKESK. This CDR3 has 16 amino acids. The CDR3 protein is CASSPPPPMPPYEQYV. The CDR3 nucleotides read TGTGCCAGCAGCCCCCCCCCACCGATGCCCCCCTACGAGCAGTACGTC.

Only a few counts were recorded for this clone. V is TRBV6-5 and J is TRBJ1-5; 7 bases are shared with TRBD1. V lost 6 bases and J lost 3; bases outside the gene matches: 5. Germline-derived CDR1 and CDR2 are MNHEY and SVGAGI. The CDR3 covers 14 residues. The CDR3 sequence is CASSYRGVNQPQHF. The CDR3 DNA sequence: TGTGCCAGCAGCTACAGGGGTGTCAATCAGCCCCAGCATTTT.

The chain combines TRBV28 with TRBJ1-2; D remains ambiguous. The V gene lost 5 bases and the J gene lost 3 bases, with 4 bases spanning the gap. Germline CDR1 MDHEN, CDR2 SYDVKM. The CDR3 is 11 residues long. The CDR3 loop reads CASSLHYGYTF. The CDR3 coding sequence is TGTGCCAGCAGTCTACACTATGGCTACACCTTC.

The CDR3 sequence: CASSLIPELSGNTIYF. The CDR3 DNA follows: TGTGCCAGCAGCTTAATCCCGGAACTCTCTGGAAACACCATATATTTT. The genes are TRBV7-2 and TRBJ1-3; the D is unclear. The CDR3 is made up of 16 amino acids. The germline V gene has CDR1 SGHTA and CDR2 FQGNSA. The V end lost 2 bases, the J end lost 0 bases, and 11 bases lay between the germline ends.